This T cell receptor beta chain was sequenced for a study of CD8 T cells in Susac syndrome. The CDR3 consists of 14 residues. Germline V CDR1 and CDR2: KGHSH, LQKENI. With 5 bases clipped from V and 1 base from J, the junction kept 4 bases outside the gene matches. Reverse transcription of about 0.45 to 1 ug RNA was performed with random hexamers. TCRdb re-called the immunoSEQ multiplex PCR reads through MiXCR, storing one row per CDR3 protein. The sample lists some 180,000 distinct CDR3 sequences, around 94% occurring once. V gene TRBV18 combines with J gene TRBJ1-2, with 7 positions matching TRBD1. This clonotype originated in a human donor with Susac syndrome. The sequencing sample was made of CD4+ T cells from PBMCs. CDR3 residues: CASSLGQYNYGYTF. The CDR3 bases are TGTGCCAGCTCATTGGGACAGTATAACTATGGCTACACCTTC. Combining the CDR3 with reference TRBV18 and TRBJ1-2 gives the whole variable domain NAGVMQNPRHLVRRRGQEARLRCSPMKGHSHVYWYRQLPEEGLKFMVYLQKENIIDESGMPKERFSAEFPKEGPSILRIQQVVRGDSAAYFCASSLGQYNYGYTFGSGTRLTVV.